Each of the 30 T cell receptor beta chains below was sequenced from the same sample in a study of T cells in Graves' hyperthyroidism and ophthalmopathy. Researchers amplified the TCR beta CDR3 regions from RNA transcripts. When the TCR CDR3 underwent first-round RT-PCR, the HTBI primer set was used. In TCRdb, the multiplex PCR reads were re-called with MiXCR into one record per CDR3 protein. The table has some 400,000 distinct CDR3 sequences, roughly 14% seen once. The sequenced sample was blood. Source of these receptors: a woman in her sixties or seventies with Graves' hyperthyroidism.

This clonotype has a count of ten or more. The chain carries TRBV14 and TRBJ1-1, with D unclear. The CDR3 runs to 15 residues. Germline CDR1 is SGHDN and CDR2 is FVKESK. V lost 0 bases, J lost 1 base, and 9 bases lay in between. The CDR3 sequence: CASSQDAITNTEAFF. The CDR3 nucleotides read TGTGCCAGCAGCCAAGATGCTATAACGAACACTGAAGCTTTCTTT.

There are a few counts of this clonotype. The chain uses TRBV12-3 or TRBV12-4 and TRBJ1-2; unclear D gene. Trimming stripped 6 bases from V and 4 bases from J, with 21 bases between. The CDR3 runs 16 residues. The CDR3 bases are TGTGCCAGCAGCCCTACCGCGGTGAGTTCCTCCTATGGCTACACCTTC. Translation: CASSPTAVSSSYGYTF.

This clonotype appeared many times. The chain employs TRBV12-3 or TRBV12-4 and TRBJ2-7; tentative D call: TRBD2 (7 bases). The CDR3 has 15 residues. V was clipped by 4 bases and J by 5 bases, with 18 bases between them. The CDR3 nucleotides read TGTGCCAGCAGTTGGGGGGGGCCCGTTTCAGACGAGCAGTACTTC. Translating it yields CASSWGGPVSDEQYF.

This clonotype was recorded many times. V usage is TRBV20-1 and J usage is TRBJ2-7; TRBD1 agrees at 8 bases. CDR1 and CDR2 (germline): DFQATT, SNEGSKA (reference sequence). V was clipped by 5 bases and J by 3 bases; unmatched bases: 9. The CDR3 consists of 14 residues. The CDR3, as DNA: TGCAGTGCTTTACCGGGACAGGTTCTCTACGAGCAGTACTTC. Its translation is CSALPGQVLYEQYF.

The chain employs TRBV5-1 and TRBJ2-3; D is uncertain. Germline CDR1 SGHRS, CDR2 YFSETQ. Trimming cost V 2 bases and J 0 bases, with 7 bases left between them. The length of the CDR3 is 14 residues. The CDR3 spells CASSLTTSTDTQYF. The CDR3 DNA sequence: TGCGCCAGCAGCTTAACGACTAGCACAGATACGCAGTATTTT.

The sample holds many counts of this clonotype. The genes are TRBV11-2 and TRBJ2-7, with D unclear. This CDR3 is built from 12 residues. The V gene lost 5 bases and the J gene lost 7 bases, with 12 bases spanning the gap. CDR1 is SGHAT, CDR2 FQNNGV, per germline. DNA of the CDR3: TGTGCCAGCAGCCCGCCAGCCGGAGAGCAGTACTTC. It specifies CASSPPAGEQYF.

This clonotype was detected ten times or more. CDR3 DNA sequence: TGTGCCAGCAGCCTAAGGAACCAAGAGACCCAGTACTTC. Its translation: CASSLRNQETQYF. The chain combines TRBV7-3 with TRBJ2-5; no clear D gene. V was cut by 5 bases and J by 0 bases, with 7 bases left in between. The CDR3 totals 13 residues. In germline, CDR1 is SGHTA, CDR2 FQGTGA.

To note about this clonotype: An end of the junction differs from the germline gene, which may be a read error. The rearrangement links TRBV2 to TRBJ2-2; 7 bases are a match to TRBD2. CDR3 length equals 16 residues. Germline V gene sequence: CDR1 SNHLY, CDR2 FYNNEI. The CDR3, as DNA: TGTGCCGGCAGTGGCCTGTCGGGGAGGGACACCGGGGAGCTGTTTTTT. This codes for CAGSGLSGRDTGELFF.

This clonotype was seen at least ten times. This chain connects TRBV3-1 to TRBJ2-7, with TRBD2 matching over 11 bases. Trimming at V came to 5 bases and at J to 3 bases, leaving 3 bases not matched to a gene. Germline values: CDR1 LGHDT, CDR2 YNNKEL (reference sequence). The CDR3 is made up of 14 amino acids. The CDR3 region has the DNA TGTGCCAGCAGCGGTACTAGCGGGAGCTACGAGCAGTACTTC. The encoded protein is CASSGTSGSYEQYF.

V gene TRBV27 combines with J gene TRBJ2-5; D is uncertain. The germline V gene has CDR1 MNHEY and CDR2 SMNVEV (reference sequence). Trimming pared 10 bases from V and 7 bases from J, leaving 13 bases between. The CDR3 loop spans 11 amino acids. CDR3 region: CANYHQTTQYF. CDR3 nucleotides: TGTGCCAACTACCACCAGACGACCCAGTACTTC.

This clonotype came up many times. The gene calls are TRBV7-8 and TRBJ2-1, with 9 positions matching TRBD2. In germline, CDR1 is SGHVS, CDR2 FQNEAQ. J gave up 4 bases and V 0 bases, and 1 base lay outside the gene matches. The CDR3 covers 15 residues. This CDR3 reads CASSLAAGGYNEQFF. CDR3 nucleotides: TGTGCCAGCAGCTTAGCGGCGGGAGGGTACAATGAGCAGTTCTTC.

This clonotype occurred once. A much larger clone sits a single nucleotide away, making a read error possible. The chain links TRBV13 to TRBJ2-7, with D perhaps TRBD2 (6 bases). The CDR3 runs to 14 residues. CDR1 is PRHDT and CDR2 is FYEKMQ in the germline V gene (reference sequence). Trimming removed 5 bases from V and 3 bases from J, with 14 bases in between. The CDR3 spells CASSPFGSIYEQYF. CDR3 coding DNA: TGTGCCAGCAGCCCCTTCGGGAGCATCTACGAGCAGTACTTC.

A few counts support this clonotype. This chain uses TRBV14 with TRBJ2-2, with D maybe TRBD2 (5 bases). V was cut by 1 base and J by 2 bases, with 11 bases left in between. Germline CDR1 SGHDN, CDR2 FVKESK. CDR3 length equals 16 residues. The CDR3 DNA sequence: TGTGCCAGCAGCCAAGTTCCCTGGACTAACACCGGGGAGCTGTTTTTT. Amino acids: CASSQVPWTNTGELFF.

The rearrangement links TRBV28 to TRBJ1-3; possibly TRBD1 for D (5 bases). Germline assignment: CDR1 MDHEN and CDR2 SYDVKM. The CDR3 has 11 residues. The CDR3 here is CVAGRRNTIYF. For the CDR3, the DNA is TGTGTTGCGGGGCGTAGAAACACCATATATTTT.

The J gene is TRBJ1-4, the V gene TRBV20-1, with D perhaps TRBD1 (5 bases). Between the trimmed V and J ends, which lost 1 base and 7 bases, there was a span of 10 bases. Germline-derived CDR1 and CDR2 are DFQATT and SNEGSKA (reference sequence). This CDR3 has 13 residues. CDR3 DNA: TGCAGTGCTAGAGCAGCCAGGGCTGAAAAACTGTTTTTT. As protein: CSARAARAEKLFF.

This clonotype has ten or more counts. The rearrangement links TRBV9 to TRBJ1-2; 7 nucleotides agree with TRBD1. CDR1 is SGDLS and CDR2 is YYNGEE in the germline V gene. V gave up 3 bases and J gave up 3 bases; unmatched junction bases: 5. This CDR3 is built from 14 residues. In DNA, the CDR3 is TGTGCCAGCAGCGAATCAGGGGGTGACTATGGCTACACCTTC. It encodes CASSESGGDYGYTF.

This clonotype was seen repeatedly, ten times or more. V gene TRBV27 combines with J gene TRBJ2-7; 7 bases agree with TRBD2. CDR3 length equals 13 residues. The V gene end was trimmed by 2 bases and the J gene end by 3 bases; junction bases not matched to a gene: 1. The germline CDR1 and CDR2 sequences are MNHEY and SMNVEV (reference sequence). In DNA, the CDR3 is TGTGCCAGCAGTTTAGCGGGGGACTACGAGCAGTACTTC. The encoded protein is CASSLAGDYEQYF.

Ten or more counts support this clonotype. The chain has TRBV5-1 and TRBJ2-1; D not resolved. The CDR3 length is 15 residues. Per germline, CDR1 SGHRS and CDR2 YFSETQ. Trimming pared 1 base from V and 6 bases from J, leaving 14 bases between. CDR3 loop: CASSLSNPDRNEQFF. CDR3 bases: TGCGCCAGCAGCTTGTCCAACCCCGACCGCAATGAGCAGTTCTTC.

This clonotype was recorded many times. The V call is TRBV7-9, the J call TRBJ1-1; no clear D gene. The V gene's germline CDR1 is SEHNR and CDR2 FQNEAQ (reference sequence). Trimming removed 5 bases from V and 1 base from J, with 5 bases in between. CDR3 length equals 12 residues. This CDR3 is CASSRTNTEAFF. The CDR3 nucleotides read TGTGCCAGCAGCAGGACGAACACTGAAGCTTTCTTT.

This clonotype was observed at least ten times. This sequence joins TRBV11-2 and TRBJ2-7; either TRBD1 or TRBD2 may fit D (5 bases each). The CDR3 runs to 17 residues. The germline V and J ends were trimmed by 1 base and 4 bases, with 20 bases remaining between them. Germline V lookup: CDR1 SGHAT, CDR2 FQNNGV. The CDR3 loop is CASSLVGRGRHFYEQYF. The CDR3 bases are TGTGCCAGCAGCTTAGTAGGCCGGGGCAGGCACTTTTACGAGCAGTACTTC. Full variable domain (remainder filled in from reference TRBV11-2 and TRBJ2-7): EAGVAQSPRYKIIEKRQSVAFWCNPISGHATLYWYQQILGQGPKLLIQFQNNGVVDDSQLPKDRFSAERLKGVDSTLKIQPAKLEDSAVYLCASSLVGRGRHFYEQYFGPGTRLTVT.

The V and J genes are TRBV5-4 and TRBJ2-3; 11 bases are shared with TRBD1. Trimming took 4 bases from V and 5 from J; bases not matched to a gene: 6. The CDR3 covers 15 residues. Germline lookup yields CDR1 SGHNT and CDR2 YYREEE (reference sequence). CDR3 nucleotide sequence: TGTGCCAGCAGCGTGGACAGGGGGCAGGGAGATACGCAGTATTTT. It codes for CASSVDRGQGDTQYF.

V and J are TRBV20-1 and TRBJ2-2; the match to TRBD2 covers 7 bases. The length of the CDR3 is 15 residues. Germline loops: CDR1 DFQATT, CDR2 SNEGSKA (reference sequence). Trimming at V came to 4 bases and at J to 0 bases, leaving 5 bases not matched to a gene. The CDR3 reads CSAIPSGTNTGELFF. CDR3 nucleotides: TGCAGTGCTATCCCTAGCGGTACGAACACCGGGGAGCTGTTTTTT.

As to this clonotype: A clone one base away is much larger, so this may be a read error. This chain uses TRBV4-1 with TRBJ2-7; 10 nucleotides match TRBD2. The CDR3 is 16 amino acids. Germline values: CDR1 MGHRA, CDR2 YSYEKL. The CDR3 DNA sequence: TGCACCAGCAGCCCACCCCTAGGAACTAGCGGGAACGAGCAGTACTTC. This encodes CTSSPPLGTSGNEQYF.

The chain carries TRBV19 and TRBJ1-5; TRBD1 is a possible D gene (5 bases). The CDR3 totals 15 residues. Germline V lookup: CDR1 LNHDA, CDR2 SQIVND (reference sequence). Trimming took 5 bases from V and 1 from J, leaving 12 bases between them. Here the CDR3 reads CASSAGLRSNQPQHF. DNA of the CDR3: TGTGCCAGTAGTGCAGGGCTTCGGAGCAATCAGCCCCAGCATTTT.

This clonotype was recorded at least ten times. The chain couples TRBV11-3 to TRBJ2-2; D gene uncertain. The V and J ends lost 2 bases and 6 bases respectively, with 7 bases between them. The CDR3 length is 13 residues. Germline CDR1 SGHNT, CDR2 YENEEA. The CDR3 DNA follows: TGTGCCAGCAGCTTACATCCTCCCGGGGAGCTGTTTTTT. Amino acid sequence: CASSLHPPGELFF. The full variable domain, completed using reference TRBV11-3 and TRBJ2-2, is EAGVVQSPRYKIIEKKQPVAFWCNPISGHNTLYWYLQNLGQGPELLIRYENEEAVDDSQLPKDRFSAERLKGVDSTLKIQPAELGDSAVYLCASSLHPPGELFFGEGSRLTVL.

The sample holds many counts of this clonotype. This chain uses TRBV4-1 with TRBJ2-3; 12 nucleotides match TRBD2. The CDR3 is made up of 16 amino acids. CDR1 and CDR2 (germline): MGHRA, YSYEKL. V lost 4 bases, J lost 2 bases, and 4 bases stayed unmatched. CDR3 nucleotides: TGCGCCAGCAGCCTGAGACTAGCGGGGGACACAGATACGCAGTATTTT. Translated, it gives CASSLRLAGDTDTQYF.

Ten or more counts support this clonotype. The genes are TRBV6-1 and TRBJ2-7; 9 bases line up with TRBD2. J gave up 4 bases and V 0 bases, and 10 bases lay outside the gene matches. Germline loops: CDR1 MNHNS, CDR2 SASEGT. This CDR3 spans 17 amino acids. CDR3 sequence reads: CASSEAGWGAGGYEQYF. In nucleotides, the CDR3 is TGTGCCAGCAGTGAAGCGGGATGGGGAGCGGGAGGTTACGAGCAGTACTTC.

A note on this clonotype: This may be a read error: a much more frequent sequence differs by one nucleotide. This rearrangement joins TRBV2 to TRBJ2-5; no clear D. Per germline, CDR1 SNHLY and CDR2 FYNNEI. V lost 5 bases and J lost 4, with 14 bases in between. This CDR3 is 14 amino acids long. The CDR3 DNA sequence: TGTGCCAGCAGTCAGGTTACCATCCGAGAGACCCAGTACTTC. Protein: CASSQVTIRETQYF.

This clonotype was seen repeatedly, ten times or more. V is TRBV18 and J is TRBJ2-1; D assignment may be TRBD1 or TRBD2 (5 bases each). The CDR3 length is 13 residues. Germline assignment: CDR1 KGHSH and CDR2 LQKENI. The germline V and J ends were trimmed by 2 bases and 7 bases, with 9 bases remaining between them. The CDR3 here is CASSPSWGNEQFF. In DNA, the CDR3 is TGTGCCAGCTCACCAAGTTGGGGGAATGAGCAGTTCTTC.

The table lists this clonotype with many counts. Here the CDR3 reads CASSLKAGTSGRDTQYF. The DNA for the CDR3 is TGTGCCAGCAGCTTAAAAGCTGGGACTAGTGGGAGAGATACGCAGTATTTT. The V and J genes are TRBV11-1 and TRBJ2-3; 8 nucleotides align to TRBD2. Germline V CDR1 and CDR2: SGHAT, FQDESV (reference sequence). V was clipped by 2 bases and J by 5 bases; unmatched bases: 12. The CDR3 sequence is 17 residues long.